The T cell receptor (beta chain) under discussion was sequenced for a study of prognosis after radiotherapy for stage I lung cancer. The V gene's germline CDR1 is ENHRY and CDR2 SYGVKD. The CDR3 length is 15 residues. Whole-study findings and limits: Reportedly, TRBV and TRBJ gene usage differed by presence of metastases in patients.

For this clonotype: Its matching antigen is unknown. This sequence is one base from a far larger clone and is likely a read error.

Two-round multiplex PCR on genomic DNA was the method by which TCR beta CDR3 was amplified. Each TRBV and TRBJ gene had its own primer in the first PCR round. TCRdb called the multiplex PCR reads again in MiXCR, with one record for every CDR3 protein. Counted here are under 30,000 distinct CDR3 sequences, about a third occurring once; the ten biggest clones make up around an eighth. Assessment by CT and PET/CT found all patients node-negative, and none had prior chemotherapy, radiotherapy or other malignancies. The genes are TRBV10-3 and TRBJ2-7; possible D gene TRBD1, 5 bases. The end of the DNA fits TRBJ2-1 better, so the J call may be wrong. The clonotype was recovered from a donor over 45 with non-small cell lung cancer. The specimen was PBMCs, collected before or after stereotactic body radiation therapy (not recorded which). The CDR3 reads CAISQEGVFENEQFF. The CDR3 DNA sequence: TGTGCCATCAGTCAAGAAGGGGTCTTTGAAAATGAGCAGTTCTTC.